This T cell receptor (beta chain) comes out of a study of T cell repertoires and Cas9 in healthy adults. Overall study: CD4 and CD8 compartments: SpCas9-reactive T cells profiled for potency, cytotoxicity, lineage.

Clones were read by immunoSEQ multiplex PCR, and TCRdb kept only the in-frame ones, dropping some. The repertoire consists of 510 or so clones, with roughly four fifths occurring once and the leading ten covering approximately 19%. Germline CDR1 reads GTSNPN; CDR2 reads SVGIG (reference sequence). The CDR3 spans 12 residues. V lost 5 bases and J lost 6, with 13 bases in between. V gene TRBV30 combines with J gene TRBJ1-2; D might be TRBD1 (6 bases). Sequencing was done on a sample of SpCas9-reactive CD4+ effector T cells (CD137+, CD154-, CD25-, CD127+) from PBMCs; culture status not recorded. The TCR comes from a human donor in good health. The CDR3 sequence is CAWELGGNGYTF. The CDR3 DNA reads TGTGCCTGGGAGCTTGGGGGCAATGGCTACACCTTC.